The 16 T cell receptor beta chains reported below all come from one sample, sequenced in a study of identical twins. TCRdb processed the 5' RACE reads anew with MiXCR; each CDR3 protein has one entry. The table shows more than 1.5 million distinct CDR3 sequences, with around 29% occurring only once. Specimen: cord blood. The source of these receptors is a newborn girl in good health.

This clonotype was counted only a few times. Here the CDR3 DNA reads TGTGCCAGCATGGAAGGTGGGGGTTACAATGAGCAGTTCTTC. This gives the protein CASMEGGGYNEQFF. V gene TRBV7-9 combines with J gene TRBJ2-1; possibly TRBD1 or TRBD2 for D (5 bases each). The CDR3 is made up of 14 amino acids. V lost 7 bases and J lost 4, with 14 bases in between. Germline loops: CDR1 SEHNR, CDR2 FQNEAQ (reference sequence).

A few counts support this clonotype. The genes are TRBV14 and TRBJ2-5; D is undetermined. Deletions cut 2 bases from V and 4 bases from J, with 5 bases between. The CDR3 runs to 12 residues. Germline CDR1 is SGHDN and CDR2 is FVKESK. The CDR3 spells CASSQYGETQYF. The CDR3, as DNA: TGTGCCAGCAGCCAATATGGAGAGACCCAGTACTTC.

This clonotype was seen a few times. The chain employs TRBV18 and TRBJ1-2; D is ambiguous. Germline loops: CDR1 KGHSH, CDR2 LQKENI. Deletions cut 2 bases from V and 4 bases from J, with 17 bases between. The CDR3 loop spans 16 amino acids. CDR3 bases: TGTGCCAGCTCACCAACCACGGCCGCGGGAAGCTATGGCTACACCTTC. The encoded protein is CASSPTTAAGSYGYTF.

The chain has TRBV7-9 and TRBJ2-1; 11 bases fit TRBD2. Trimming at V came to 5 bases and at J to 8 bases, leaving 8 bases not matched to a gene. Germline CDR1 reads SEHNR; CDR2 reads FQNEAQ (reference sequence). This CDR3 is built from 15 residues. This CDR3 is CASSPRLAGRDEQFF. CDR3 nucleotides: TGTGCCAGCAGCCCGCGACTAGCGGGAAGGGATGAGCAGTTCTTC. The full variable domain, rest sourced from reference TRBV7-9 and TRBJ2-1, is DTGVSQNPRHKITKRGQNVTFRCDPISEHNRLYWYRQTLGQGPEFLTYFQNEAQLEKSRLLSDRFSAERPKGSFSTLEIQRTEQGDSAMYLCASSPRLAGRDEQFFGPGTRLTVL.

The chain joins TRBV19 to TRBJ1-5; a possible D gene is TRBD1 (5 bases). V dropped 0 bases and J dropped 7 bases, with 10 bases sitting between them. This CDR3 is 14 amino acids long. From germline, CDR1 is LNHDA and CDR2 SQIVND (reference sequence). CDR3 region: CASSIESGTQPQHF. The DNA of the CDR3 is TGTGCCAGTAGTATAGAGTCGGGGACCCAGCCCCAGCATTTT.

This clonotype occurred a few times. The gene calls are TRBV20-1 and TRBJ2-7; TRBD1 matches 7 bases. The CDR3 is 13 amino acids. Germline V gene lookup returns CDR1 DFQATT and CDR2 SNEGSKA (reference sequence). The trim removed 5 bases at V and 1 base at J, leaving 5 bases unmatched. The DNA of the CDR3 is TGCAGTGCTGGGCCGGGACAGTCCTACGAGCAGTACTTC. This sequence encodes CSAGPGQSYEQYF.

This clonotype came up a few times. The J gene is TRBJ1-1, the V gene TRBV5-1; D is undetermined. The V end was cut by 1 base, the J end by 2 bases, with 6 bases between. In germline, CDR1 is SGHRS, CDR2 YFSETQ. CDR3 length: 13 residues. CDR3 DNA: TGCGCCAGCAGCTTGATTGCAAACACTGAAGCTTTCTTT. It specifies CASSLIANTEAFF.

The chain links TRBV5-1 to TRBJ1-1, with TRBD1 matching 7 bases. The CDR3 extends over 13 amino acids. From germline, CDR1 is SGHRS and CDR2 YFSETQ. Unmatched junction bases numbered 4, after V lost 4 bases and J lost 4 bases. The CDR3 region has the DNA TGCGCCAGCAGCCAGACAGGGATCACTGAAGCTTTCTTT. Its translation is CASSQTGITEAFF.

The chain combines TRBV7-2 with TRBJ1-1; D not certain. Between the trimmed V and J ends, which lost 7 bases and 4 bases, there was a span of 16 bases. In germline, CDR1 is SGHTA, CDR2 FQGNSA. The CDR3 contains 14 residues. DNA of the CDR3: TGTGCCAGCAAATCCCTCACAGCTCGCACTGAAGCTTTCTTT. Protein sequence: CASKSLTARTEAFF.

This clonotype came up a few times. The chain links TRBV27 to TRBJ2-3, with TRBD2 matching over 9 bases. Germline V gene sequence: CDR1 MNHEY, CDR2 SMNVEV (reference sequence). CDR3 length equals 15 residues. V lost 4 bases to trimming and J lost 4 bases; unmatched junction nucleotides: 6. DNA for the CDR3: TGTGCCAGCAGTTGGGTAGCGGGAGCCCCAGATACGCAGTATTTT. This translates into CASSWVAGAPDTQYF.

This clonotype was detected only a few times. The CDR3 DNA reads TGTGCCAGCAGCCAAGCGTGGGGCTCCTACAATGAGCAGTTCTTC. Translating gives CASSQAWGSYNEQFF. V and J are TRBV14 and TRBJ2-1; D gene unclear. The ends were cut back, 1 base at V and 0 bases at J, with 7 bases in the middle. From germline, CDR1 is SGHDN and CDR2 FVKESK. The CDR3 is 15 amino acids.

This chain links TRBV4-2 with TRBJ2-1, with TRBD2 as a possible D gene (6 bases). This CDR3 has 15 residues. Looked up from germline, CDR1 is LGHNA and CDR2 is YNFKEQ. Deletions cut 0 bases from V and 4 bases from J, with 10 bases between. The CDR3, as DNA: TGTGCCAGCAGCCAAGAACCGGCGGGGTACAATGAGCAGTTCTTC. Encoded protein: CASSQEPAGYNEQFF.

This clonotype has a handful of counts. The rearrangement links TRBV11-2 to TRBJ2-1, with D possibly being TRBD2 (5 bases). Trimming took off 1 base at V and 6 bases at J, with 16 bases between the two ends. Per the germline V gene, CDR1 is SGHAT and CDR2 is FQNNGV. The CDR3 has 16 amino acids. CDR3 coding DNA: TGTGCCAGCAGCTTAGCCCTAACTAGTGGGGTCAATGAGCAGTTCTTC. Protein: CASSLALTSGVNEQFF.

With regard to this clonotype: Sequence at one end of the junction differs from germline and may be a read error. V and J are TRBV7-9 and TRBJ2-5, with D possibly being TRBD2 (5 bases). The CDR3 is made up of 15 amino acids. Per the germline V gene, CDR1 is SEHNR and CDR2 is FQNEAQ (reference sequence). The CDR3 region is CAGSLGSFDRETQYF. The CDR3 DNA reads as TGTGCCGGCAGCTTAGGGAGTTTTGATCGAGAGACCCAGTACTTC.

The table lists this clonotype with a few counts. The rearrangement links TRBV11-1 to TRBJ2-1, with TRBD2 identical over 7 bases. The CDR3 covers 15 residues. The V and J ends lost 5 bases and 0 bases, in that order; junction bases with no gene match: 4. The V gene's germline CDR1 is SGHAT and CDR2 FQDESV (reference sequence). DNA for the CDR3: TGTGCCAGCAGCAACGGGGGGAGCTCCTACAATGAGCAGTTCTTC. It codes for CASSNGGSSYNEQFF.

The chain links TRBV2 to TRBJ2-1; 7 positions match TRBD2. V was pared by 7 bases and J by 0 bases, with 6 bases of the junction left unmatched. This CDR3 region has 15 residues. Per the germline V gene, CDR1 is SNHLY and CDR2 is FYNNEI. The CDR3 region has the DNA TGTGCCAGCATGGGGAGGGAAAGCTCCTACAATGAGCAGTTCTTC. It translates to CASMGRESSYNEQFF.